These 31 T cell receptor beta chains were sequenced from one sample in a study of blood T cell repertoires in COVID-19. Repertoires were generated with immunoSEQ multiplex PCR, while TCRdb's copy carries only in-frame clones and drops some. Among about 300,000 clones listed, roughly 89% were seen once. The sequenced sample consisted of peripheral blood. These TCRs come from a woman under 40 with COVID-19, enrolled during active disease.

DNA for the CDR3: TGTGCCAGCAGCTCAGGGGCTTACACTGAAGCTTTCTTT. Translating gives CASSSGAYTEAFF. The chain employs TRBV7-9 and TRBJ1-1; a possible D gene is TRBD1 (6 bases). Germline CDR1 reads SEHNR; CDR2 reads FQNEAQ (reference sequence). Trimming removed 4 bases from V and 3 bases from J, with 9 bases in between. The CDR3 totals 13 residues.

J is TRBJ1-2 and V is TRBV5-1, with 10 nucleotides matching TRBD1. The CDR3 covers 15 residues. J was trimmed by 5 bases and V by 2 bases; bases with no gene match: 6. Germline lookup yields CDR1 SGHRS and CDR2 YFSETQ. The CDR3 region is CASSFRDRGIYGYTF. The CDR3 DNA is TGCGCCAGCAGCTTCCGGGACAGGGGAATTTATGGCTACACCTTC.

The gene calls are TRBV6-5 and TRBJ2-7; TRBD1 might be the D (6 bases). CDR1 and CDR2 from the germline V gene are MNHEY and SVGAGI. The CDR3 contains 13 residues. V gave up 7 bases and J gave up 2 bases, with 12 bases separating them. The chain's CDR3 is CASKNRETYEQYF. The DNA of the CDR3 is TGTGCCAGCAAAAACAGGGAAACCTACGAGCAGTACTTC.

The genes are TRBV20-1 and TRBJ1-1; D is possibly TRBD1 (5 bases). The CDR3 sequence is 11 residues long. The germline V gene has CDR1 DFQATT and CDR2 SNEGSKA (reference sequence). V was trimmed by 6 bases and J by 7 bases, leaving 12 bases between them. CDR3 nucleotide sequence: TGCAGTGCCTTCAGGGTGGTTGAAGCTTTCTTT. Residues: CSAFRVVEAFF.

The rearrangement links TRBV18 to TRBJ2-1; 12 bases agree with TRBD2. This CDR3 has 16 residues. CDR1 is KGHSH, CDR2 LQKENI, per germline. V shed 3 bases and J 8 bases; nucleotides not matched to a gene: 8. CDR3 region: CASSPSGLAGWDEQFF. The DNA for the CDR3 is TGTGCCAGCTCACCTAGCGGACTAGCGGGGTGGGATGAGCAGTTCTTC.

This chain joins TRBV6-5 and TRBJ1-3; the D gene is possibly TRBD1 (6 bases). The V end was cut by 2 bases, the J end by 3 bases, with 14 bases between. Germline lookup yields CDR1 MNHEY and CDR2 SVGAGI. The CDR3 length is 16 residues. The CDR3 DNA reads TGTGCCAGCAGTTACCTCGGTACAGGGCTTGGAAACACCATATATTTT. As protein: CASSYLGTGLGNTIYF.

The V call is TRBV7-3, the J call TRBJ2-3, with D possibly TRBD2 on 6 matching bases. The CDR3 totals 17 residues. Trimming cost V 0 bases and J 9 bases, with 22 bases left between them. CDR1 SGHTA and CDR2 FQGTGA come from the germline V gene. CDR3 in amino acids: CASSLTASGKDGRTQYF. In nucleotides, the CDR3 is TGTGCCAGCAGCTTAACGGCATCGGGGAAGGATGGGAGGACGCAGTATTTT. Drawing the rest from reference TRBV7-3 and TRBJ2-3, the complete variable domain is GAGVSQTPSNKVTEKGKYVELRCDPISGHTALYWYRQSLGQGPEFLIYFQGTGAADDSGLPNDRFFAVRPEGSVSTLKIQRTERGDSAVYLCASSLTASGKDGRTQYFGPGTRLTVL.

V is TRBV5-1 and J is TRBJ2-2; TRBD2 might be the D (5 bases). The germline gives CDR1 SGHRS, CDR2 YFSETQ. Trimming shortened V by 0 bases and J by 4 bases, and 10 bases separated the two germline ends. The CDR3 covers 15 residues. CDR3 loop: CASSLVSAGTGELFF. CDR3 nucleotide sequence: TGCGCCAGCAGCTTGGTTAGCGCCGGCACCGGGGAGCTGTTTTTT.

The V call is TRBV11-2, the J call TRBJ1-2; no clear D gene. This CDR3 is 12 amino acids long. Germline V CDR1 and CDR2: SGHAT, FQNNGV. Trimming pared 5 bases from V and 4 bases from J, leaving 8 bases between. The CDR3 bases are TGTGCCAGCAGCCCTGTTTCCTATGGCTACACCTTC. It yields the protein CASSPVSYGYTF.

The rearrangement links TRBV28 to TRBJ1-3; 7 positions match TRBD1. CDR3 size: 19 residues. V shed 5 bases, J shed 0 bases, and the junction held 16 bases outside the gene matches. Germline V gene data show CDR1 as MDHEN and CDR2 as SYDVKM. The CDR3, as DNA: TGTGCCAGCAGTACCGACAGGGCCCAGACTAAGACCTCTGGAAACACCATATATTTT. This sequence encodes CASSTDRAQTKTSGNTIYF. Supplemented by reference TRBV28 and TRBJ1-3, the full variable domain reads DVKVTQSSRYLVKRTGEKVFLECVQDMDHENMFWYRQDPGLGLRLIYFSYDVKMKEKGDIPEGYSVSREKKERFSLILESASTNQTSMYLCASSTDRAQTKTSGNTIYFGEGSWLTVV.

The chain combines TRBV27 with TRBJ1-6; maybe TRBD1 (5 bases). CDR3 length: 15 residues. V was clipped by 1 base and J by 9 bases, with 13 bases between them. Germline CDR1 and CDR2: MNHEY and SMNVEV (reference sequence). The CDR3 DNA follows: TGTGCCAGCAGTTTATTACGGGGGATGGGTTCACCCCTCCACTTT. This encodes CASSLLRGMGSPLHF.

The chain couples TRBV5-1 to TRBJ2-2; 12 positions match TRBD2. This CDR3 has 15 residues. CDR1 is SGHRS, CDR2 YFSETQ, per germline. The V segment lost 3 bases and the J segment 6 bases; nucleotides outside the gene matches: 3. The CDR3 DNA reads TGCGCCAGCAGCTCCACTAGCGGGGGGTCCGGGGAGCTGTTTTTT. Translating gives CASSSTSGGSGELFF.

The rearrangement joins TRBV7-9 to TRBJ2-1; TRBD1 matches 7 bases. This CDR3 is 15 amino acids long. After removal of 3 bases from V and 3 bases from J, the junction contained 5 bases not matched to a gene. From germline, CDR1 is SEHNR and CDR2 FQNEAQ (reference sequence). DNA for the CDR3: TGTGCCAGCAGCTTCAAGGCAGGGGGCTACAATGAGCAGTTCTTC. This codes for CASSFKAGGYNEQFF.

The chain combines TRBV11-2 with TRBJ2-7; 13 bases line up with TRBD2. CDR1 is SGHAT and CDR2 is FQNNGV in the germline V gene. V lost 1 base and J lost 1; bases outside the gene matches: 4. There are 17 residues in the CDR3. CDR3 nucleotides: TGTGCCAGCAGCTTAGGGTGGACTAGCGGGGGATCCTACGAGCAGTACTTC. Translated: CASSLGWTSGGSYEQYF.

The CDR3 reads CASSLRQGATNEKLFF. For the CDR3, the DNA is TGTGCCAGCAGCTTAAGACAGGGGGCAACTAATGAAAAACTGTTTTTT. The chain has TRBV11-3 and TRBJ1-4, with TRBD1 identical over 9 bases. Germline CDR1 is SGHNT and CDR2 is YENEEA. The CDR3 is 16 residues long. V was pared by 2 bases and J by 0 bases, with 1 base of the junction left unmatched.

The V gene is TRBV18, the J gene TRBJ1-1; D is possibly TRBD1 (5 bases). In germline, CDR1 is KGHSH, CDR2 LQKENI. The CDR3 consists of 16 residues. V was shortened by 1 base and J by 0 bases, with 12 bases between the two germline ends. CDR3 protein: CASSPQSGPMNTEAFF. The DNA of the CDR3 is TGTGCCAGCTCACCACAGTCAGGGCCTATGAACACTGAAGCTTTCTTT.

The rearrangement links TRBV28 to TRBJ1-2; weak D call: TRBD1 (6 bases). CDR3 size: 19 residues. V was clipped by 5 bases and J by 5 bases, with 30 bases between them. The germline V gene has CDR1 MDHEN and CDR2 SYDVKM. The DNA for the CDR3 is TGTGCCAGCAGTCCAAGTGGGGGTGGACCGACCTTCAGGGGTTATGGCTACACCTTC. Protein sequence: CASSPSGGGPTFRGYGYTF.

The chain has TRBV11-3 and TRBJ1-1, with TRBD1 as a possible D gene (5 bases). Looked up from germline, CDR1 is SGHNT and CDR2 is YENEEA. Trimming shortened V by 5 bases and J by 1 base, and 8 bases separated the two germline ends. The CDR3 runs to 13 residues. CDR3 DNA: TGTGCCAGCAGCCGGACACGGAACACTGAAGCTTTCTTT. It yields the protein CASSRTRNTEAFF.

V usage is TRBV5-6 and J usage is TRBJ1-2; D ambiguous. Between the trimmed V and J ends, which lost 1 base and 4 bases, there was a span of 2 bases. CDR3 length equals 11 residues. Germline loops: CDR1 SGHDT, CDR2 YYEEEE. Written as DNA, the CDR3 is TGTGCCAGCAGCTTGCGCTATGGCTACACCTTC. This codes for CASSLRYGYTF.

J is TRBJ2-1 and V is TRBV12-3 or TRBV12-4, with D possibly TRBD1 on 6 matching bases. Deletions cut 7 bases from V and 4 bases from J, with 11 bases between. CDR3 length: 13 residues. The CDR3 loop reads CASNRDGYNEQFF. The CDR3, as DNA: TGTGCCAGCAACAGGGACGGATACAATGAGCAGTTCTTC.

For the CDR3, the DNA is TGCGCCAGCAGCTTGGGGCCAGGGCCCGACACCGGGGAGCTGTTTTTT. Its translation is CASSLGPGPDTGELFF. This chain uses TRBV5-1 with TRBJ2-2; D perhaps matches TRBD1 (5 bases). With 0 bases removed from V and 3 bases from J, the gap between germline ends came to 12 bases. CDR1 SGHRS and CDR2 YFSETQ come from the germline V gene. This CDR3 is built from 16 residues.

The V and J genes are TRBV18 and TRBJ1-1, with D possibly matching TRBD1 (5 bases). Germline V gene data show CDR1 as KGHSH and CDR2 as LQKENI. The length of the CDR3 is 18 residues. Trimming took off 3 bases at V and 1 base at J, with 21 bases between the two ends. The CDR3 DNA is TGTGCCAGCTCACCGCTCGGGCGGCCCAGGCAGGGGAACACTGAAGCTTTCTTT. Its protein is CASSPLGRPRQGNTEAFF.

This rearrangement joins TRBV19 to TRBJ2-7, with unresolved D. The V gene lost 3 bases and the J gene lost 3 bases, with 9 bases spanning the gap. Germline V gene lookup returns CDR1 LNHDA and CDR2 SQIVND (reference sequence). The CDR3 runs 13 residues. The CDR3 DNA sequence: TGTGCCAGTAGTATGGGCCCGCACTACGAGCAGTACTTC. Translated: CASSMGPHYEQYF.

This chain joins TRBV25-1 and TRBJ1-4; 8 positions agree with TRBD1. Germline V CDR1 and CDR2: MGHDK, SYGVNS. There are 14 residues in the CDR3. V was pared by 6 bases and J by 3 bases, with 3 bases of the junction left unmatched. This chain's CDR3 is CASSKTGANEKLFF. As DNA, the CDR3 is TGTGCCAGCAGCAAGACAGGGGCTAATGAAAAACTGTTTTTT.

The rearrangement links TRBV3-1 (or the pseudogene TRBV3-2) to TRBJ1-4, with D tentatively TRBD1 (6 bases). V gave up 3 bases and J gave up 17 bases, with 25 bases separating them. Germline V gene sequence: CDR1 LGHDT, CDR2 YNNKEL (reference sequence). The CDR3 spans 15 residues. The CDR3 region is CASSHSTPPGGDIFF. CDR3 bases: TGTGCCAGCAGCCATAGTACCCCCCCGGGAGGGGACATCTTTTTT.

V is TRBV27 and J is TRBJ1-6, with D possibly matching TRBD1 (5 bases). The germline V gene encodes CDR1 MNHEY and CDR2 SMNVEV (reference sequence). Trimming pared 8 bases from V and 0 bases from J, leaving 11 bases between. The CDR3 covers 15 residues. DNA of the CDR3: TGTGCCAGCGGGACTTTCAGCTCCTATAATTCACCCCTCCACTTT. This encodes CASGTFSSYNSPLHF.

The chain uses TRBV6-4 and TRBJ1-2; D is uncertain. Germline V lookup: CDR1 MRHNA, CDR2 SNTAGT. The CDR3 loop spans 13 amino acids. The V end was cut by 2 bases, the J end by 6 bases, with 10 bases between. The CDR3 region is CASSDPNGNGYTF. The CDR3 DNA follows: TGTGCCAGCAGTGACCCGAACGGGAATGGCTACACCTTC.

Concerning this clone: Other DNA sequences in this sample translate to the same CDR3. Written as DNA, the CDR3 is TGTGCCTGGAGCCGGGGAAACAATCAGCCCCAGCATTTT. Protein sequence: CAWSRGNNQPQHF. The chain links TRBV30 to TRBJ1-5; D is undetermined. V was cut by 3 bases and J by 3 bases, with 9 bases left in between. The V gene's germline CDR1 is GTSNPN and CDR2 SVGIG (reference sequence). The CDR3 extends over 13 amino acids.

CDR3 sequence: CASSEDRDNGYEQYF. DNA of the CDR3: TGTGCCAGCAGTGAGGACAGGGACAATGGCTACGAGCAGTACTTC. The chain has TRBV2 and TRBJ2-7; 8 nucleotides line up with TRBD1. This CDR3 has 15 residues. Looked up from germline, CDR1 is SNHLY and CDR2 is FYNNEI. The V and J ends lost 3 bases and 3 bases, in that order; junction bases with no gene match: 7.

The chain has TRBV5-1 and TRBJ2-7; 11 bases are shared with TRBD2. Per the germline V gene, CDR1 is SGHRS and CDR2 is YFSETQ. The CDR3 totals 16 residues. V gave up 7 bases and J gave up 3 bases; unmatched junction bases: 12. The CDR3 DNA reads as TGCGCCAGCTCCGCTGGGGGGACTAGCGGAGTCTACGAGCAGTACTTC. It encodes CASSAGGTSGVYEQYF.

The chain employs TRBV6-5 and TRBJ2-5; 12 bases align to TRBD1. Germline V gives CDR1 MNHEY, CDR2 SVGAGI. J gave up 4 bases and V 6 bases, and 6 bases lay outside the gene matches. The CDR3 sequence is 15 residues long. DNA for the CDR3: TGTGCCAGCAGCGGGGACAGGGGGCTTAGAGAGACCCAGTACTTC. Its translation: CASSGDRGLRETQYF.